This T cell receptor beta chain is drawn from a study of CD8+ T cells in alopecia areata. Once RNA had been extracted, it was reverse transcribed into cDNA to act as the sequencing template. TCRdb keeps only in-frame clones here, not all; method: immunoSEQ multiplex PCR. The top ten hold just over 35% of the sample, which has 140,000 to 150,000 clones, about three fifths seen once. Germline V gene data show CDR1 as MDHEN and CDR2 as SYDVKM. The CDR3 has 15 residues. The ends lost 3 bases at V and 5 bases at J; junction bases unmatched: 7. General study findings and limits: Scalp sequencing captures resident alphabeta T cells of normal skin too.

The sample holds a few counts of this clone. Its target is unknown. V usage is TRBV28 and J usage is TRBJ2-5; 9 bases align to TRBD1. This clonotype was sampled from a human donor in good health. Sequenced: CD8+ T cells sorted from blood. CDR3 bases: TGTGCCAGCAGTTTGGAGGGACAGGGCTGGGAGACCCAGTACTTC. Translation gives CASSLEGQGWETQYF.